The 14 T cell receptor beta chains in this list originate from one sample, sequenced in a study of cytomegalovirus exposure and HLA in healthy donors. Clones were sequenced by immunoSEQ multiplex PCR, and TCRdb holds only the in-frame ones, with some missing. This sample has around 150,000 clones, with almost 90% found just once. The sequencing sample was made of PBMCs. The receptors were sampled from a woman between 18 and 30 years old in good health and CMV-seropositive.

This chain connects TRBV27 to TRBJ2-2; possibly TRBD1 for D (5 bases). Looked up from germline, CDR1 is MNHEY and CDR2 is SMNVEV (reference sequence). V lost 5 bases to trimming and J lost 3 bases, with 10 bases between them. The CDR3 totals 14 residues. CDR3 DNA: TGTGCCAGCAGTAACAGCAGGGACACCGGGGAGCTGTTTTTT. As protein: CASSNSRDTGELFF.

V is TRBV30 and J is TRBJ2-7; D might be TRBD1 (6 bases). Trimming took 4 bases from V and 1 from J, leaving 32 bases between them. Germline loops: CDR1 GTSNPN, CDR2 SVGIG (reference sequence). CDR3 length equals 20 residues. The CDR3 is CAWNSRNRRTAVVRSYEQYF. CDR3 bases: TGTGCCTGGAATTCACGTAACAGGCGGACAGCGGTAGTAAGGTCCTACGAGCAGTACTTC.

The count of this clone is one. In DNA, the CDR3 is TGTGCCAGCAGCTTAGCTGGGCTAGCGGGGGGAGCTGCCGAGACCCAGTACTTC. Translating gives CASSLAGLAGGAAETQYF. V and J are TRBV7-2 and TRBJ2-5; 11 nucleotides line up with TRBD2. Germline CDR1 is SGHTA and CDR2 is FQGNSA. Trimming took 0 bases from V and 5 from J; bases not matched to a gene: 11. The CDR3 extends over 18 amino acids.

This rearrangement joins TRBV7-8 to TRBJ2-1; TRBD2 might be the D (7 bases). Germline V gene data show CDR1 as SGHVS and CDR2 as FQNEAQ. Trimming cost V 4 bases and J 3 bases, with 22 bases left between them. This CDR3 contains 18 residues. The CDR3 sequence is CASSSPRGWGGNYNEQFF. The DNA for the CDR3 is TGTGCCAGCAGCTCTCCCAGGGGTTGGGGGGGCAACTACAATGAGCAGTTCTTC.

This chain uses TRBV4-2 with TRBJ1-2; no reliable D call. CDR3 length equals 14 residues. Between the trimmed V and J ends, which lost 3 bases and 8 bases, there was a span of 16 bases. Germline V gives CDR1 LGHNA, CDR2 YNFKEQ. The CDR3 nucleotides are TGTGCCAGCAGCCATAGCCCAGTCCAACGAGGCTACACCTTC. Amino acids: CASSHSPVQRGYTF.

The V call is TRBV10-3, the J call TRBJ2-7, with 9 positions matching TRBD2. CDR1 is ENHRY and CDR2 is SYGVKD in the germline V gene. V dropped 6 bases and J dropped 7; count of bases not matched to a gene: 10. The CDR3 is 14 residues long. The CDR3 region has the DNA TGTGCCATCAGACCCGGGACTAGCCTGGTAGAGCAGTACTTC. This gives the protein CAIRPGTSLVEQYF.

V and J are TRBV27 and TRBJ1-6; no definite D call. The CDR3 has 14 amino acids. With 0 bases removed from V and 7 bases from J, the gap between germline ends came to 7 bases. Germline V gene data show CDR1 as MNHEY and CDR2 as SMNVEV (reference sequence). The CDR3 nucleotides read TGTGCCAGCAGTTTATCGAATCGGAATTCACCCCTCCACTTT. It codes for CASSLSNRNSPLHF.

V gene TRBV15 combines with J gene TRBJ2-1; possible D gene TRBD2, 6 bases. CDR1 is LNHNV, CDR2 YYDKDF, per germline (reference sequence). The CDR3 is 15 amino acids. V dropped 1 base and J dropped 5 bases, with 12 bases sitting between them. CDR3: CATSRAGVGNNEQFF. The CDR3 nucleotides are TGTGCCACCAGCAGAGCGGGAGTTGGGAACAATGAGCAGTTCTTC.

This chain links TRBV6-6 with TRBJ2-7, with D hard to call. The germline V gene encodes CDR1 MNHNY and CDR2 SVGAGI (reference sequence). Trimming removed 8 bases from V and 6 bases from J, with 8 bases in between. CDR3 length equals 10 residues. The CDR3: CASCLFEQYF. CDR3 sequence (DNA): TGTGCCAGCTGTTTATTCGAGCAGTACTTC.

This rearrangement joins TRBV7-3 to TRBJ2-1, with 14 bases matching TRBD2. The J segment lost 9 bases and the V segment lost 3 bases, leaving 7 bases of the junction unmatched. The CDR3 is 16 residues long. CDR1 is SGHTA and CDR2 is FQGTGA in the germline V gene. CDR3 sequence reads: CASSFRLAGGPGEQFF. CDR3 sequence (DNA): TGTGCCAGCAGCTTCCGACTAGCGGGGGGGCCTGGTGAGCAGTTCTTC.

V gene TRBV12-2 combines with J gene TRBJ2-7; whether TRBD2, the table's D call, matches the DNA was not checked. TRBV12-2 represents a pseudogene. This CDR3 comprises 16 residues. The CDR3 DNA is TGTGCAAGTCGAGATAATGAGGCCTGCGTAAAGAACGAGCAGTACTTC. This encodes CASRDNEACVKNEQYF.

This clone was detected only a few times. At one end the junction does not follow the germline gene, possibly because of a read error. The V and J genes are TRBV20-1 and TRBJ2-7; possibly TRBD1 for D (6 bases). This CDR3 is 11 amino acids long. Germline CDR1 reads DFQATT; CDR2 reads SNEGSKA (reference sequence). For the CDR3, the DNA is TGCAGTGCTGATAACCCGGGACACCCCCACTTC. Amino acids: CSADNPGHPHF.

The gene calls are TRBV2 and TRBJ1-4, with TRBD1 matching over 8 bases. The CDR3 contains 15 residues. Germline CDR1 reads SNHLY; CDR2 reads FYNNEI. The ends lost 3 bases at V and 3 bases at J; junction bases unmatched: 3. The CDR3 DNA follows: TGTGCCAGCAGTGACAGGGGGCTCCCTAATGAAAAACTGTTTTTT. Its protein is CASSDRGLPNEKLFF. Full variable domain (rest looked up from reference TRBV2 and TRBJ1-4): EPEVTQTPSHQVTQMGQEVILRCVPISNHLYFYWYRQILGQKVEFLVSFYNNEISEKSEIFDDQFSVERPDGSNFTLKIRSTKLEDSAMYFCASSDRGLPNEKLFFGSGTQLSVL.

This chain connects TRBV6-6 to TRBJ1-1; D might be TRBD1 (5 bases). V lost 2 bases and J lost 2, with 9 bases in between. Germline V gene data show CDR1 as MNHNY and CDR2 as SVGAGI (reference sequence). The CDR3 has 14 amino acids. CDR3 loop: CASSYADRNTEAFF. The CDR3, as DNA: TGTGCCAGCAGTTACGCCGACAGAAACACTGAAGCTTTCTTT.